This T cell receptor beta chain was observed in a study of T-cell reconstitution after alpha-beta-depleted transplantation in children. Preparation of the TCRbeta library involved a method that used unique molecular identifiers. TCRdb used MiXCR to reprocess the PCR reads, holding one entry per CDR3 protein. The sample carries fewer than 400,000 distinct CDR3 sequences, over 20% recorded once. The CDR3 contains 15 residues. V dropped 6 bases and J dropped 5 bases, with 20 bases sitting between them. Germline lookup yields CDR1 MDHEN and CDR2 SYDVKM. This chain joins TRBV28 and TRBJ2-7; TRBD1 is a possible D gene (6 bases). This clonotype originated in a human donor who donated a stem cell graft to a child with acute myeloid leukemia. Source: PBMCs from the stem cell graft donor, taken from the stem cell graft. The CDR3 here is CASSLNPGVGDEQYF. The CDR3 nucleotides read TGTGCCAGCAGCCTCAATCCAGGGGTCGGGGACGAGCAGTACTTC.